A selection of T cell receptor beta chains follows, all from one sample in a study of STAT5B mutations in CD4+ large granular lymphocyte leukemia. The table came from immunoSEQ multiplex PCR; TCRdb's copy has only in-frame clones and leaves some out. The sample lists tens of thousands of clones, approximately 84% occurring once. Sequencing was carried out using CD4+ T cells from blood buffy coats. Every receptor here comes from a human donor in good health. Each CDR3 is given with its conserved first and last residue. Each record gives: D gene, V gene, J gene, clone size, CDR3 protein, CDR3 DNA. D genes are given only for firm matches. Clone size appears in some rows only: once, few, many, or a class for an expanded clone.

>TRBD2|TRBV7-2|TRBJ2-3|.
CASSSTSGRAADTQYF
TGTGCCAGCAGCTCGACTAGCGGGAGAGCGGCAGATACGCAGTATTTT
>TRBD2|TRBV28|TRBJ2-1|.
CASRLAGPGYNEQFF
TGTGCCAGCAGACTAGCGGGACCTGGGTACAATGAGCAGTTCTTC
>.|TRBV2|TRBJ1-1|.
CASSVPETEAFF
TGTGCCAGCAGTGTTCCGGAGACTGAAGCTTTCTTT
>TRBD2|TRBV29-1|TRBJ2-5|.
CSVGAGGGETQYF
TGCAGCGTTGGAGCGGGGGGCGGAGAGACCCAGTACTTC
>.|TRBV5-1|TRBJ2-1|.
CASSLGQSSDHYYEQFF
TGCGCCAGCAGCTTGGGACAGTCATCCGACCACTATTATGAGCAGTTCTTC
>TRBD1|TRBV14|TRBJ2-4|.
CASSLEWGQLAKNIQYF
TGTGCCAGCAGCCTTGAGTGGGGACAGCTAGCCAAAAACATTCAGTACTTC
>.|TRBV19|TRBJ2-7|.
CASSMQDREGVQYF
TGTGCCAGTAGTATGCAGGACAGGGAGGGGGTGCAGTACTTC
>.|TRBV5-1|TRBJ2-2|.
CASSLGRSGTYTGELFF
TGCGCCAGCAGCTTGGGCCGCTCCGGGACCTACACCGGGGAGCTGTTTTTT
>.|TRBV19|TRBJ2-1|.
CASSVGEVNEQFF
TGTGCCAGTAGTGTGGGGGAGGTTAATGAGCAGTTCTTC
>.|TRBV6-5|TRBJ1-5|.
CASRAVGQPQHF
TGTGCCAGCAGGGCAGTGGGGCAGCCCCAGCATTTT
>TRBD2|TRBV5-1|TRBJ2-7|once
CASSRTSGTPYEQYF
TGCGCCAGCAGCCGGACTAGCGGGACCCCCTACGAGCAGTACTTC
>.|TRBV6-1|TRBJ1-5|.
CASSESRGSNQPQHF
TGTGCCAGCAGTGAGTCGCGAGGTAGCAATCAGCCCCAGCATTTT
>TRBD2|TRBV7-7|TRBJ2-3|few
CASSSSTSPGGTQYF
TGTGCCAGCAGCTCCTCGACTAGCCCCGGAGGTACGCAGTATTTT
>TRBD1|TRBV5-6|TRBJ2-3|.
CASSSTGGTDTQYF
TGTGCCAGCAGCTCAACAGGGGGCACAGATACGCAGTATTTT
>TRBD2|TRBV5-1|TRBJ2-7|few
CASSPGDYSYEQYF
TGCGCCAGCAGCCCCGGGGACTACTCCTACGAGCAGTACTTC
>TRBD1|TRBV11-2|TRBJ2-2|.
CATGQLNTGELFF
TGTGCCACGGGACAGTTGAACACCGGGGAGCTGTTTTTT
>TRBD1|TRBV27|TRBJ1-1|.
CASRARDRGAFF
TGTGCCAGCAGAGCCAGGGACAGGGGGGCTTTCTTT
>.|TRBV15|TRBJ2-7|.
CATSSGDPYEQYF
TGTGCCACCAGCAGCGGGGACCCGTACGAGCAGTACTTC
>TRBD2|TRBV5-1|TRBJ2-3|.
CASSETSGSVSQYF
TGCGCCAGCAGCGAGACTAGCGGGAGTGTGTCGCAGTATTTT
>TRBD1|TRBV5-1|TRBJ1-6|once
CASRQGMGQGNSPLHF
TGCGCCAGCAGGCAAGGCATGGGACAGGGGAATTCACCCCTCCACTTT
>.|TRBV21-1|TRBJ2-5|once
CASSLTGKETQYF
TGTGCCAGCAGCCTGACAGGGAAAGAGACCCAGTACTTC
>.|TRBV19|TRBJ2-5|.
CASSIDRETQYF
TGTGCCAGTAGTATAGACAGGGAGACCCAGTACTTC